Listed here is a single TCR beta chain. Its antigen is not identified. Germline-derived CDR1 and CDR2 are SGHRS and YFSETQ. The V end was cut by 0 bases, the J end by 10 bases, with 8 bases between. The CDR3 sequence is 12 residues long. The PCR made use of 60 Vbeta and 13 Jbeta primers. Method: immunoSEQ multiplex PCR; TCRdb's copy keeps in-frame clones and lacks some. There are 65,000 or so clones in the sample; around four fifths occur only once, and 3% lies in the top ten. This entry is derived from a study of cytomegalovirus exposure and HLA in healthy donors. Notes on the study in general: It was approximately 160 TCR beta chains that were listed as cytomegalovirus-associated. Other equally common chains were less clonally expanded than HLA-associated TCR beta chains, a later analysis showed. Cytomegalovirus status was reportedly diagnosed by the classifier with high sensitivity and specificity.

The clonotype was recovered from a girl under 18 in good health and CMV-seropositive. Sequencing was done on a sample of PBMCs. The chain employs TRBV5-1 and TRBJ2-1; D might be TRBD2 (5 bases). In DNA, the CDR3 is TGCGCCAGCAGCTTGGTCGGCGGGGAGCAGTTCTTC. Translating it yields CASSLVGGEQFF. The full variable domain, with the rest looked up from reference TRBV5-1 and TRBJ2-1, is KAGVTQTPRYLIKTRGQQVTLSCSPISGHRSVSWYQQTPGQGLQFLFEYFSETQRNKGNFPGRFSGRQFSNSRSEMNVSTLELGDSALYLCASSLVGGEQFFGPGTRLTVL.